The source of this TCR beta chain is a study of blood T cell repertoires in COVID-19. Germline values: CDR1 MDHEN, CDR2 SYDVKM. The CDR3 spans 13 residues. V was trimmed by 5 bases and J by 4 bases, leaving 8 bases between them. Profiled with immunoSEQ multiplex PCR; TCRdb holds only in-frame clones, not every one. This table has under 110,000 clones, 90% to 95% appearing once. The sequenced material came from peripheral blood. This clonotype was sampled from a middle-aged man with acute or convalescent COVID-19. J is TRBJ1-4 and V is TRBV28; no reliable D call. CDR3 DNA sequence: TGTGCCAGCAGTCTAGGACTTAATGAAAAACTGTTTTTT. Its translation: CASSLGLNEKLFF.